The next 8 T cell receptor beta chains were all read from a single sample in a study of control samples from healthy donors and cancer patients. Sequenced by immunoSEQ multiplex PCR; TCRdb stores in-frame clones only, minus some. Here the sample spans 150,000 or so clones, about 94% being singletons. Source material: blood. The receptors here all came from a man between 40 and 49 years old in good health.

The chain employs TRBV24-1 and TRBJ1-2; no reliable D call. The CDR3 covers 13 residues. CDR1 and CDR2 from the germline V gene are KGHDR and SFDVKD. V lost 5 bases to trimming and J lost 6 bases, with 12 bases between them. CDR3 protein: CATSGADGDGYTF. The CDR3 DNA reads TGTGCCACCAGTGGTGCGGACGGCGATGGCTACACCTTC.

The J gene is TRBJ1-2, the V gene TRBV27; D gene unclear. The germline V gene has CDR1 MNHEY and CDR2 SMNVEV (reference sequence). This CDR3 has 13 amino acids. V lost 3 bases and J lost 3, with 8 bases in between. The CDR3: CASSFGTDYGYTF. CDR3 coding DNA: TGTGCCAGCAGTTTCGGCACTGACTATGGCTACACCTTC.

The chain combines TRBV9 with TRBJ1-6; TRBD1 agrees at 9 bases. This CDR3 has 17 amino acids. Germline CDR1 and CDR2: SGDLS and YYNGEE. The V gene end was trimmed by 4 bases and the J gene end by 6 bases; junction bases not matched to a gene: 11. In nucleotides, the CDR3 is TGTGCCAGCAGCAGCCCCGACAGGGGGGCAACTAATTCACCCCTCCACTTT. It encodes CASSSPDRGATNSPLHF. Filled out from reference TRBV9 and TRBJ1-6, the complete variable domain reads DSGVTQTPKHLITATGQRVTLRCSPRSGDLSVYWYQQSLDQGLQFLIQYYNGEERAKGNILERFSAQQFPDLHSELNLSSLELGDSALYFCASSSPDRGATNSPLHFGNGTRLTVT.

V usage is TRBV6-5 and J usage is TRBJ2-5; 9 nucleotides line up with TRBD2. The trim removed 2 bases at V and 4 bases at J, leaving 5 bases unmatched. This CDR3 is 15 amino acids long. Germline loops: CDR1 MNHEY, CDR2 SVGAGI. In DNA form, the CDR3 reads TGTGCCAGCAGTTACGGGCGGGGGGGCCGAGAGACCCAGTACTTC. Its translation is CASSYGRGGRETQYF.

J is TRBJ2-1 and V is TRBV5-6, with 7 bases fitting TRBD1. Germline trimming cut 5 bases from V and 2 bases from J; bases unmatched to any gene: 7. Germline V gives CDR1 SGHDT, CDR2 YYEEEE. The CDR3 totals 15 residues. The CDR3 sequence is CASSSDRAPYNEQFF. CDR3 nucleotides: TGTGCCAGCAGTTCTGACAGGGCCCCCTACAATGAGCAGTTCTTC. The full variable domain, rest sourced from reference TRBV5-6 and TRBJ2-1, is DAGVTQSPTHLIKTRGQQVTLRCSPKSGHDTVSWYQQALGQGPQFIFQYYEEEERQRGNFPDRFSGHQFPNYSSELNVNALLLGDSALYLCASSSDRAPYNEQFFGPGTRLTVL.

The chain has TRBV25-1 and TRBJ1-1; D not resolved. This CDR3 has 12 amino acids. V was shortened by 5 bases and J by 3 bases, with 7 bases between the two germline ends. Germline V gives CDR1 MGHDK, CDR2 SYGVNS. CDR3 bases: TGTGCCAGCAGTTGGGGATACACTGAAGCTTTCTTT. Translation gives CASSWGYTEAFF. The whole variable domain, filled in from reference TRBV25-1 and TRBJ1-1, reads EADIYQTPRYLVIGTGKKITLECSQTMGHDKMYWYQQDPGMELHLIHYSYGVNSTEKGDLSSESTVSRIRTEHFPLTLESARPSHTSQYLCASSWGYTEAFFGQGTRLTVV.

The chain combines TRBV15 with TRBJ1-2, with D perhaps TRBD1 (5 bases). Per the germline V gene, CDR1 is LNHNV and CDR2 is YYDKDF (reference sequence). The CDR3 sequence is 14 residues long. The ends were cut back, 0 bases at V and 8 bases at J, with 13 bases in the middle. The CDR3 sequence: CATSRDGAGTGYTF. As DNA, the CDR3 is TGTGCCACCAGCAGAGATGGGGCGGGGACCGGCTACACCTTC.

The CDR3 is CASSFGTYEQYF. The CDR3 bases are TGTGCCAGCAGCTTCGGTACCTACGAGCAGTACTTC. This chain uses TRBV7-2 with TRBJ2-7; D gene unclear. Trimming removed 3 bases from V and 2 bases from J, with 5 bases in between. The CDR3 extends over 12 amino acids. Germline V gene lookup returns CDR1 SGHTA and CDR2 FQGNSA.